The T cell receptor beta chain described here comes from a study of shared clonotypes between healthy human individuals. General observations from the study: Unshared clonotypes carried lower generation probabilities than those common to all four donors.

This clone was observed once. Its antigen is still unknown. Other nucleotide sequences in the sample specify the same CDR3. Selected positively for CCR7 and CD45RO-negative, naive CD8 cells excluded terminally differentiated effector memory CD45RA+ cells. Every subset had its genomic DNA shared out evenly among several immunoSEQ plates. This table comes from immunoSEQ multiplex PCR, and its TCRdb copy is limited to in-frame clones, with some not included. The data hold nearly 2 million clones, with approximately 94% observed a single time. The TCR comes from a man between 18 and 29 years old in good health. The sequenced sample was naive CD8+ T cells sorted from blood.

CDR3 nucleotides: TGTGCCAGCAGTGAATACGGTGGGGACTATGGCTACACCTTC. Translation gives CASSEYGGDYGYTF. The chain couples TRBV6-1 to TRBJ1-2; D unclear. Trimming cost V 2 bases and J 3 bases, with 10 bases left between them. The CDR3 covers 14 residues. The V gene's germline CDR1 is MNHNS and CDR2 SASEGT.